This TCR beta chain was recovered during a study of cytomegalovirus exposure and HLA in healthy donors. Study results and limitations: For most TCR sequences rarity was the rule, although some public TCRs occurred in many donors. Specificity for CMV antigens was confirmed in vitro for a few of the CMV-associated chains. Altogether, 164 TCR beta chains were recorded as cytomegalovirus-associated.

Sequencing used immunoSEQ multiplex PCR; TCRdb keeps in-frame clones, though not all of them. Here the sample spans some 210,000 clones, around 78% being singletons. The CDR3 has 19 residues. CDR1 and CDR2 (germline): SEHNR, FQNEAQ (reference sequence). Trimming took 5 bases from V and 6 from J; bases not matched to a gene: 18. The donors formed part of the 120-subject validation cohort, distinct from the roughly 700-subject first cohort. In the case of this clone: The antigen is unknown.

The chain links TRBV7-9 to TRBJ2-7; 14 nucleotides match TRBD2. This receptor was taken from a woman younger than 35 in good health and CMV-seronegative. The source material was PBMCs. The CDR3 sequence: CASSPLGLAGVPFSGEQYF. CDR3 coding DNA: TGTGCCAGCAGCCCGTTGGGACTAGCGGGAGTTCCTTTCAGCGGCGAGCAGTACTTC. The whole variable domain, remainder taken from reference TRBV7-9 and TRBJ2-7, is DTGVSQNPRHKITKRGQNVTFRCDPISEHNRLYWYRQTLGQGPEFLTYFQNEAQLEKSRLLSDRFSAERPKGSFSTLEIQRTEQGDSAMYLCASSPLGLAGVPFSGEQYFGPGTRLTVT.